These T cell receptor beta chains were read from a single sample in a study of T-cell memory formation after mild COVID-19. TCRdb reprocessed the 5' RACE reads via MiXCR and lists one record per CDR3 protein. The sample consists of roughly 610,000 distinct CDR3 sequences, about 18% of them appearing once. Sequenced sample: PBMCs or a T cell subset sorted from them (not recorded which). The receptor source for this set is an adult woman who had mild COVID-19 (a few samples of this study predate the infection). Cell type and time point are not known. The CDR3 runs from the conserved cysteine through the conserved F or W. Each record gives: CDR3 DNA, CDR3 protein, V gene, CDR3 length, D gene, J gene, clone size. The D gene is left open where the match is weak. Size values are once, few and many counts, or a class for expanded clones, and some rows have none.

cdr3_nt: TGTGCCAGCTCACTCATGACAGGGTCCGAGCAGTACTTC; cdr3_aa: CASSLMTGSEQYF; v_call: TRBV18; cdr3_length: 13; d_call: TRBD1; j_call: TRBJ2-7; clone_size: few
cdr3_nt: TGTGCCAGCAGCCAAGAGCTAATTACATCAGCGACTAATGAAAAACTGTTTTTT; cdr3_aa: CASSQELITSATNEKLFF; v_call: TRBV4-2; cdr3_length: 18; d_call: -; j_call: TRBJ1-4; clone_size: -
cdr3_nt: TGTGCCAGCAGCTTAGCGGGCAGCGGATATGGCTACACCTTC; cdr3_aa: CASSLAGSGYGYTF; v_call: TRBV7-9; cdr3_length: 14; d_call: -; j_call: TRBJ1-2; clone_size: -
cdr3_nt: TGCGCCAGCAGCCTGGAGGGGGACAGGTACAATGAGCAGTTCTTC; cdr3_aa: CASSLEGDRYNEQFF; v_call: TRBV5-1; cdr3_length: 15; d_call: TRBD1; j_call: TRBJ2-1; clone_size: -
cdr3_nt: TGCAGTGCTAGAACAGCCGGGACCGATTATAGCAATCAGCCCCAGCATTTT; cdr3_aa: CSARTAGTDYSNQPQHF; v_call: TRBV20-1; cdr3_length: 17; d_call: -; j_call: TRBJ1-5; clone_size: -
cdr3_nt: TGCAGTGCCGGAGCCTCCATCCCGGGGCTAGCGGGCAATGAGCAGTTCTTC; cdr3_aa: CSAGASIPGLAGNEQFF; v_call: TRBV20-1; cdr3_length: 17; d_call: TRBD2; j_call: TRBJ2-1; clone_size: -
cdr3_nt: TGTGCCAGCAGTTACCTCCCGGGACAAGGCTATGGCTACACCTTC; cdr3_aa: CASSYLPGQGYGYTF; v_call: TRBV6-5; cdr3_length: 15; d_call: -; j_call: TRBJ1-2; clone_size: -
cdr3_nt: TGCAGCGACTGGGACACCAACTATGGCTACACCTTC; cdr3_aa: CSDWDTNYGYTF; v_call: TRBV29-1; cdr3_length: 12; d_call: -; j_call: TRBJ1-2; clone_size: -
cdr3_nt: TGTGCCTGGCTTTGGGGGCCGTCCGGGGAGCTGTTTTTT; cdr3_aa: CAWLWGPSGELFF; v_call: TRBV30; cdr3_length: 13; d_call: -; j_call: TRBJ2-2; clone_size: -
cdr3_nt: TGTGCCTGGGGACCACAGGGAAATCAGCCCCAGCATTTT; cdr3_aa: CAWGPQGNQPQHF; v_call: TRBV30; cdr3_length: 13; d_call: -; j_call: TRBJ1-5; clone_size: many
cdr3_nt: TGTGCCATCAGTGAATTCGGGGGGTACGAGCAGTACTTC; cdr3_aa: CAISEFGGYEQYF; v_call: TRBV10-3; cdr3_length: 13; d_call: TRBD2; j_call: TRBJ2-7; clone_size: few
cdr3_nt: TGTGCCAGTAGCTCGAGGGGGATCCCTACCGAGACCCAGTACTTC; cdr3_aa: CASSSRGIPTETQYF; v_call: TRBV19; cdr3_length: 15; d_call: -; j_call: TRBJ2-5; clone_size: -
cdr3_nt: TGTGCCAGCAGCAAGGACAGAGGATCGGGCGAGACCCAGTACTTC; cdr3_aa: CASSKDRGSGETQYF; v_call: TRBV7-8; cdr3_length: 15; d_call: -; j_call: TRBJ2-5; clone_size: few
cdr3_nt: TGTGCCAGCAGCCACCAGGGTATAACTTCACCCCTCCACTTT; cdr3_aa: CASSHQGITSPLHF; v_call: TRBV3-1; cdr3_length: 14; d_call: -; j_call: TRBJ1-6; clone_size: -
cdr3_nt: TGTGCCAGCAGTTTAAAAGGGTACCATTACTCCTACGAGCAGTACTTC; cdr3_aa: CASSLKGYHYSYEQYF; v_call: TRBV27; cdr3_length: 16; d_call: -; j_call: TRBJ2-7; clone_size: many
cdr3_nt: TGTGCCAGCAGCGACGTGAACTTGAACACTGAAGCTTTCTTT; cdr3_aa: CASSDVNLNTEAFF; v_call: TRBV5-6; cdr3_length: 14; d_call: -; j_call: TRBJ1-1; clone_size: -
cdr3_nt: TGTGCCAGCAGCCGGGACTTCAATGAGCAGTTCTTC; cdr3_aa: CASSRDFNEQFF; v_call: TRBV7-2; cdr3_length: 12; d_call: -; j_call: TRBJ2-1; clone_size: many
cdr3_nt: TGTGCCACCAGTGAGCCCGGAGTTGCGACCCAGTACTTC; cdr3_aa: CATSEPGVATQYF; v_call: TRBV24-1; cdr3_length: 13; d_call: -; j_call: TRBJ2-5; clone_size: few
cdr3_nt: TGTGCCAGCTCCCCTGGGACAGAGACCTTCTATGGCTACACCTTC; cdr3_aa: CASSPGTETFYGYTF; v_call: TRBV18; cdr3_length: 15; d_call: TRBD1; j_call: TRBJ1-2; clone_size: few
cdr3_nt: TGTGCCAGCAGCTTGCCCGGACAGGTTAATGAAAAACTGTTTTTT; cdr3_aa: CASSLPGQVNEKLFF; v_call: TRBV5-6; cdr3_length: 15; d_call: TRBD1; j_call: TRBJ1-4; clone_size: -
cdr3_nt: TGCAGTGCTATTCGCCCTATAAGTGGCCTGAACACTGAAGCTTTCTTT; cdr3_aa: CSAIRPISGLNTEAFF; v_call: TRBV20-1; cdr3_length: 16; d_call: -; j_call: TRBJ1-1; clone_size: -
cdr3_nt: TGTGCCAGCAGCTGGGGGGGACAAGGCGAGCAGTACTTC; cdr3_aa: CASSWGGQGEQYF; v_call: TRBV5-5; cdr3_length: 13; d_call: -; j_call: TRBJ2-7; clone_size: few
cdr3_nt: TGTGCCAGCAGACCTAGACTAGCTCCATACCACAATGAGCAGTTCTTC; cdr3_aa: CASRPRLAPYHNEQFF; v_call: TRBV12-3/TRBV12-4; cdr3_length: 16; d_call: TRBD2; j_call: TRBJ2-1; clone_size: -
cdr3_nt: TGTGCCTTACGGAGCTATGGCTACACCTTC; cdr3_aa: CALRSYGYTF; v_call: TRBV30; cdr3_length: 10; d_call: -; j_call: TRBJ1-2; clone_size: -
cdr3_nt: TGTGCCAGCAGTCCCCTCCAGGGGCTTACCTACGAGCAGTACTTC; cdr3_aa: CASSPLQGLTYEQYF; v_call: TRBV27; cdr3_length: 15; d_call: -; j_call: TRBJ2-7; clone_size: -